This passage covers 6 T cell receptor beta chains from one sample sequenced in a study of T cell responses to AZD1222 COVID-19 vaccine. Data came from immunoSEQ multiplex PCR; TCRdb stores just in-frame clones and leaves some out. The table lists about 140,000 clones, over 75% of them singletons, with 3.4% in the top ten. Specimen: peripheral blood, collected on day 0 of AZD1222 vaccination. The receptors come from an adult in good health.

This rearrangement joins TRBV7-6 to TRBJ2-7; TRBD2 aligns across 7 bases. The ends lost 4 bases at V and 4 bases at J; junction bases unmatched: 10. This CDR3 has 15 amino acids. Germline V gene sequence: CDR1 SGHVS, CDR2 FNYEAQ. This CDR3 reads CASSSGPLAAYEQYF. In DNA, the CDR3 is TGTGCCAGCAGCTCCGGCCCTCTAGCGGCATACGAGCAGTACTTC.

The chain employs TRBV6-4 and TRBJ1-1, with D maybe TRBD1 (5 bases). There are 15 residues in the CDR3. V shed 0 bases and J shed 4 bases, with 12 bases lying between them. Germline CDR1 MRHNA, CDR2 SNTAGT. The CDR3 nucleotides read TGTGCCAGCAGTGACTCGTCCGGGGCCGGCACTGAAGCTTTCTTT. Amino acid sequence: CASSDSSGAGTEAFF.

V and J are TRBV5-1 and TRBJ2-1, with 8 nucleotides matching TRBD2. Looked up from germline, CDR1 is SGHRS and CDR2 is YFSETQ. V shed 9 bases, J shed 1 base, and the junction held 3 bases outside the gene matches. The CDR3 sequence is 13 residues long. The CDR3 region is CATGRASYNEQFF. In nucleotides, the CDR3 is TGCGCCACCGGGAGGGCGTCCTACAATGAGCAGTTCTTC.

The V gene is TRBV19, the J gene TRBJ1-2, with 9 bases aligning to TRBD1. The J segment lost 8 bases and the V segment lost 5 bases, leaving 21 bases of the junction unmatched. Germline V gives CDR1 LNHDA, CDR2 SQIVND (reference sequence). This CDR3 is built from 18 residues. CDR3 nucleotides: TGTGCCAGTAGTGACCACCCGGACAGGGGCCGGTTTGGGAGAGGCTACACCTTC. It yields the protein CASSDHPDRGRFGRGYTF.

The V gene is TRBV6-4, the J gene TRBJ1-6, with TRBD1 as a possible D gene (6 bases). The V and J ends lost 4 bases and 4 bases respectively, with 14 bases between them. Germline V gene data show CDR1 as MRHNA and CDR2 as SNTAGT. The CDR3 contains 16 residues. CDR3 bases: TGTGCCAGCAGTGGGGGGGCGGGGAGTTATAATTCACCCCTCCACTTT. It yields the protein CASSGGAGSYNSPLHF.

The chain links TRBV5-1 to TRBJ1-1, with no clear D. This CDR3 is built from 13 residues. Trimming removed 8 bases from V and 0 bases from J, with 11 bases in between. CDR1 and CDR2 (germline): SGHRS, YFSETQ. CDR3 DNA: TGCGCCAGTTCCGACACGATGAACACTGAAGCTTTCTTT. This gives the protein CASSDTMNTEAFF. The full variable domain, rest sourced from reference TRBV5-1 and TRBJ1-1, is KAGVTQTPRYLIKTRGQQVTLSCSPISGHRSVSWYQQTPGQGLQFLFEYFSETQRNKGNFPGRFSGRQFSNSRSEMNVSTLELGDSALYLCASSDTMNTEAFFGQGTRLTVV.